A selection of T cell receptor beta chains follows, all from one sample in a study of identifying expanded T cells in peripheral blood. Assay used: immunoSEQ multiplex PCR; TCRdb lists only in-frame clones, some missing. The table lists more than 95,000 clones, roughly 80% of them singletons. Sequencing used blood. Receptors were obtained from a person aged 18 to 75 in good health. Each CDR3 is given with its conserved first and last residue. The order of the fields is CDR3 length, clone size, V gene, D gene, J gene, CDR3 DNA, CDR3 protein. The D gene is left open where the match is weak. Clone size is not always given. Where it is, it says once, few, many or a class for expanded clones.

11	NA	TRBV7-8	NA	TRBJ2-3	TGTGCCAGCAGCCTAAGGGATACGCAGTATTTT	CASSLRDTQYF
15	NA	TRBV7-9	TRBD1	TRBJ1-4	TGTGCCAGCAGCCCAACAGGACAGGGAAATGAAAAACTGTTTTTT	CASSPTGQGNEKLFF
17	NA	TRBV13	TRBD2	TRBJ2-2	TGTGCCAGCAGCTTAGGCCTCTCAACTAGCGGTTCCGGGGAGCTGTTTTTT	CASSLGLSTSGSGELFF
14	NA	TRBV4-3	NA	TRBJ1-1	TGCGCCAGCAGCCAAGATCCAGCGAACACTGAAGCTTTCTTT	CASSQDPANTEAFF
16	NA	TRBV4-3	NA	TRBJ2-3	TGCGCCAGCAGCCCTCACAGGGTGGGGGAAAAGGATACGCAGTATTTT	CASSPHRVGEKDTQYF
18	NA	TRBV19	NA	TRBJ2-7	TGTGCCAGTAGTATAGACTTCCTCCCCGGGACAAGAGACTACGAGCAGTACTTC	CASSIDFLPGTRDYEQYF
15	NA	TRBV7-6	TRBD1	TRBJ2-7	TGTGCCAGCAGCCCCGGAGCAGGGGGACCCTACGAGCAGTACTTC	CASSPGAGGPYEQYF
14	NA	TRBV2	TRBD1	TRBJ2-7	TGTGCCAGCTTTTTGAGGACAGGGGCCTACGAGCAGTACTTC	CASFLRTGAYEQYF
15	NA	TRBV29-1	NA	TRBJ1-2	TGCAGCGTTCGGGAGGGGCCCCTGGCTAACTATGGCTACACCTTC	CSVREGPLANYGYTF
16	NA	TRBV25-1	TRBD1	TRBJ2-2	TGTGCCAGCAGTGATCCCCCCGGACAGGGCTCCGGGGAGCTGTTTTTT	CASSDPPGQGSGELFF
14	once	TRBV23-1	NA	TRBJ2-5	TGCGCCAGTATCGCCCGACAGTTCCAAGAGACCCAGTACTTC	CASIARQFQETQYF
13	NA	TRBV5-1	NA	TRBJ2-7	TGCGCCAGCAGCTTGACAGGGTTCTACGAGCAGTACTTC	CASSLTGFYEQYF
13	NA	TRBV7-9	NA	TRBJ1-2	TGTGCCAGCAGCATTTGGGGGGGCAATGGCTACACCTTC	CASSIWGGNGYTF
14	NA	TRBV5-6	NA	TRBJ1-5	TGTGCCAGCAGCAGGAGGACACTTAGTCAGCCCCAGCATTTT	CASSRRTLSQPQHF
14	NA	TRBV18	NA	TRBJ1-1	TGTGCCAGCTCACCGGGTGCAGGGAACACTGAAGCTTTCTTT	CASSPGAGNTEAFF
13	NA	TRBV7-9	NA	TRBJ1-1	TGTGCCAGCAGCTTACTAGGTAACACTGAAGCTTTCTTT	CASSLLGNTEAFF
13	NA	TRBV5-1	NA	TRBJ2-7	TGCGCCAGCAGCCCTATCACAAGTCCCGAGCAGTACTTC	CASSPITSPEQYF
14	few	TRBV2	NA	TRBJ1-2	TGTGCCAGCAGTGGAGATCCGGCTAGCTATGGCTACACCTTC	CASSGDPASYGYTF
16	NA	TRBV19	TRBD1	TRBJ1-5	TGTGCCAGTAGTCCTCGGACAGGTTGGGGGGTTCAGCCCCAGCATTTT	CASSPRTGWGVQPQHF
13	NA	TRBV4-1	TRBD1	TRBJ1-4	TGCGCCAGCAGCCATGGGACAGGGGGCTTGAGGTTTTTT	CASSHGTGGLRFF
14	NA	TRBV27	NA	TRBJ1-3	TGTGCCAGCAGCACGACCGGGCCGCCGAACACCATATATTTT	CASSTTGPPNTIYF
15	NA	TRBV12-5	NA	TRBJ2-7	TGTGCTAGTGGTACGACTCACAGGACCCACTACGAGCAGTACTTC	CASGTTHRTHYEQYF
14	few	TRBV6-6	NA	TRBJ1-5	TGTGCCAGCAGTCCAGGACCGAACAATCAGCCCCAGCATTTT	CASSPGPNNQPQHF
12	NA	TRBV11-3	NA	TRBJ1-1	TGTGCCAGCAGCCCCGGATGGATCAAAGCTTTCTTT	CASSPGWIKAFF
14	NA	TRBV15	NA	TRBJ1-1	TGTGCCACCAGCAGAGGGAATTTGGGCGCGGAAGCTTTCTTT	CATSRGNLGAEAFF
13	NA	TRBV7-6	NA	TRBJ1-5	TGTGCCAGCAGCTTCACACCCCTTGGGCCCCAGCATTTT	CASSFTPLGPQHF
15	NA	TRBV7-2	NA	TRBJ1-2	TGTGCCAGCAGCTTAGCGCCGGGGGAGGGAAATGGCTACACCTTC	CASSLAPGEGNGYTF
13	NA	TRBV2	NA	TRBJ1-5	TGTGCCAGCAGTATGGAGACTAATCAGCCCCAGCATTTT	CASSMETNQPQHF